A single sample gave rise to the 3 T cell receptor beta chains below, sequenced in a study of T cell changes during pregnancy in multiple sclerosis. The repertoire was sequenced with immunoSEQ multiplex PCR; TCRdb's copy has only in-frame clones and lacks some. The sample shows fewer than 70,000 clones, approximately 91% of them seen only once. Sequencing was performed on peripheral blood, taken in the third trimester of pregnancy. These receptors originate from a female donor with multiple sclerosis, enrolled in a pregnancy study.

V is TRBV14 and J is TRBJ2-7; TRBD2 matches at 14 bases. The trim removed 6 bases at V and 3 bases at J, leaving 4 bases unmatched. CDR1 is SGHDN, CDR2 FVKESK, per germline. The CDR3 is made up of 15 amino acids. In DNA form, the CDR3 reads TGTGCCAGCAGTCCCGGACTAGCGGGGGGCTACGAGCAGTACTTC. It translates to CASSPGLAGGYEQYF.

V gene TRBV5-1 combines with J gene TRBJ1-6; unclear D gene. This CDR3 comprises 15 residues. CDR1 is SGHRS, CDR2 YFSETQ, per germline. Trimming removed 0 bases from V and 1 base from J, with 5 bases in between. The CDR3 here is CASSLGGSYNSPLHF. CDR3 sequence (DNA): TGCGCCAGCAGCTTGGGCGGTTCCTATAATTCACCCCTCCACTTT.

The J gene is TRBJ1-6, the V gene TRBV10-2, with TRBD1 matching over 7 bases. The junction had 4 bases not matched to a gene; V was cut back by 4 bases and J by 1 base. CDR1 is WSHSY, CDR2 SAAADI, per germline. This CDR3 spans 16 amino acids. CDR3 protein: CASSGRGPSYNSPLHF. DNA of the CDR3: TGCGCCAGCAGTGGGAGGGGGCCATCCTATAATTCACCCCTCCACTTT.